This record concerns one TCR beta chain sequence. This clone came up once. This clone's antigen is unknown. No base qualities exist here, and no much larger clone lies one base off it. Different DNA sequences within this sample yield the same CDR3. This sample stems from a study of Ad26.COV2.S vaccination and SARS-CoV-2 variants (dated by TCRdb to the early 2020s). For context, the study as a whole: Donors in the vaccine arm were drawn from COV1001, a phase I-IIa trial of Ad26.COV2.S in healthy adults that was multicentre, randomized, double-blind and placebo-controlled. Investigators did not know the trial group allocation while performing experiments and assessing outcomes. Trial participants were randomized into five groups of five: low-dose or high-dose Ad26.COV2.S given once or twice, or placebo on both occasions. Sequencing of the TCRbeta repertoire served to evaluate the specificity and breadth of SARS-CoV-2-reactive T cell receptors following Ad26.COV2.S vaccination. The TCR-sequenced set comprised roughly 30 samples: approximately 19 Ad26.COV2.S vaccine recipients, 5 placebo recipients and 8 SARS-CoV-2 convalescent individuals. Ad26.COV2.S was administered intramuscularly at 5 x 10^10 or 1 x 10^11 viral particles, either as a single shot or as two shots given 56 days apart. The investigation overall reported the following: Compared with placebo recipients, Ad26.COV2.S recipients showed higher spike-specific TCR breadth (P = 0.0014). Comparable non-spike TCR breadth was observed between vaccine and placebo recipients, consistent with only spike being contained in the vaccine. The study was not powered to compare responses between vaccine doses or regimens. The authors noted that total T cell responses may have been underestimated by the TCR breadth and depth analyses. After vaccination, substantial breadth of spike-specific CD8+ and CD4+ T cell responses was reported.

TCRbeta CDR3 regions were sequenced with the immunoSEQ Assay. After extraction, genomic DNA underwent amplification by bias-controlled multiplex PCR, followed by high-throughput sequencing. Under the source paper's analysis protocol: To quantify the absolute abundance of each unique TCRbeta CDR3 region, sequences were collapsed and filtered. Usable DNA was measured by amplifying reference genes present in all nucleated cells, and TCRbeta template counts were normalized to that usable DNA to estimate T cell fraction. Repertoire TCRs were annotated as SARS-CoV-2-specific when V gene, CDR3 amino acid sequence and J gene were exactly matched to a known reactive TCR set. The reference SARS-CoV-2 TCR set came from MIRA and was filtered for enrichment in COVID-19-positive ImmuneCODE repertoires, removing public or cross-reactive TCRs. Based on the MIRA antigens, annotated TCRs were further analysed at the level of specific ORF or position within ORF. Breadth was defined as the number of annotated unique rearrangements divided by the total number of unique productive rearrangements, and depth was defined as the summed frequency of the annotated unique rearrangements. Two-sided Wilcoxon rank-sum tests were applied when comparing TCR breadth between groups. Sourced from immuneACCESS, this table was stored by TCRdb with only in-frame sequences that have V and J called. A share of the clones is absent; for the studies checked, an unresolved V gene accounts for under half, and the remainder has no known explanation. The DNA gave D and trimming, while V, J and clone size come from that table. Recorded for this sample are about 280,000 clones; more than 75% of them occurred a single time. The top ten clonotypes cover around 3% of the sample.

This specimen's treatment or condition label, per the study, means: 19 received Ad26.COV2.S at low or high dose, single or two shots; about 5 received placebo; per-sample allocation not given. For vaccine and placebo recipients, the sequenced repertoires came from samples collected on day 63 after the first injection. In Cohort 1b, about two dozen adults aged 18-55 years were enrolled at a single site in Boston, USA, between 29 July and 7 August 2020. Ad26.COV2.S consisted of a replication-incompetent adenovirus type 26 vector by which a prefusion-stabilized SARS-CoV-2 spike protein from the original Wuhan strain was expressed. The germline V gene provides CDR1 SGHVS and CDR2 FQNEAQ. The CDR3 spans 14 residues, from the cysteine through the phenylalanine. The only DNA kept is the CDR3, 42 bases in frame from the first base. V drops 3 bases and J drops 2 bases, leaving 10 bases in between.

The rearrangement joined TRBV7-8 to TRBJ2-5; the D element might be TRBD1 or TRBD2, as each aligns at 5 bases. The sample in question was peripheral blood, obtained in a trial of Ad26.COV2.S vaccine versus placebo. This TCR was sampled from a person between 18 and 60 years old who received the Ad26.COV2.S COVID-19 vaccine or a placebo. The nucleotide sequence reads TGTGCCAGCAGCTTGGGACGATCGCAAGAGACCCAGTACTTC. Translation gives CASSLGRSQETQYF.